This T cell receptor beta chain is drawn from a study of cytomegalovirus exposure and HLA in healthy donors (dated by TCRdb to between 2016 and 2019). Describing the broader study: According to an earlier analysis of 450 to 650 of the donors, some 170 million T cells yielded approximately 120 million unique TCR beta sequences and about 300 Gb of sequence data. The study aimed to test whether signatures of past pathogen exposure could be identified by cataloging public T cell receptors. Along with the approximately 650-subject first cohort, a separate validation cohort of over a hundred different subjects was used. The genetic ancestry cluster associated with self-reported Caucasian donors included over 80% of the roughly 390 genotyped donors. Several DR-DQ haplotypes were handled as single units for association and clustering because linkage in the cohort was strong. Donor age, sex, ethnicity and CMV serostatus were compiled together with the repertoire data. A later analysis re-analyzed previously published TCR beta repertoires from approximately 700 donors and added high-resolution HLA genotyping to study TCR occurrence patterns. Rather than using new phenotypic data, the later analysis identified candidate immune exposures from TCR beta sequences and from how often those sequences occurred across donors. Typing coverage varied by locus: roughly 629-630 donors for A, B, C, DRB1 and DQB1; approximately 500 for DQA1; nearly 610 for DPA1; roughly 450 for DPB1. About 300 gigabases of sequencing data and around 90 million unique TCR sequences made up an early release that covered several hundred HLA-typed donors. All discovery cohort repertoires had been generated on a single sequencing platform. HLA typing included class I and class II loci at four-digit resolution. To predict cytomegalovirus infection status, the study brought together high-throughput TCR immunosequencing, statistical association of individual TCRs with disease status, and machine learning. Across about 370 genotyped donors of the cohort, an average of approximately 240,000 unique TCR beta nucleotide sequences per donor were sequenced, and about a sixth of those sequences were non-productive. To decide whether each TCR beta V gene segment behaved as functional or pseudogenic, an earlier analysis of some 600 of the donors relied on high-throughput TCR beta sequencing. In a later genetic analysis, genome-wide SNP genotypes for about three fifths of the roughly 670 donors were used, and that subset was treated as a discovery cohort. Using immunosequencing, the study profiled T cell repertoires from 500 to 800 subjects and related those repertoires to cytomegalovirus serostatus.

As for this clone: Its binding antigen is unknown.

The cohort was made up of 666 healthy bone marrow donors. All cohort members were sampled while nominally healthy, although unrecorded immune exposures were likely present. The donor tested CMV seronegative and was one of the 352 seronegative cohort members. Every donor gave a peripheral blood sample, and the peripheral blood mononuclear cells from that sample were used for TCR beta sequencing. The Qiagen DNeasy Blood Extraction Kit was used to extract genomic DNA from the blood cell samples. Results the study describes overall, beyond this receptor: Correlated functional status among segregating V segments might be attributable to linkage disequilibrium, but an unknown experimental factor could not be ruled out. A few of the identified cytomegalovirus-associated TCR beta chains were confirmed in vitro to be specific for cytomegalovirus antigens. According to a later genetic analysis, donors in an Asian-associated ancestry cluster had fewer N-insertions in productive TCRs than the approximately 630-donor mean. The presence/absence analyses assumed that sequencing depth was roughly uniform across donors, and that assumption may not be true. About 15 rarely observed V segments, including chromosome 9 orphons, were excluded from the earlier analysis of just under 600 of the donors because counts were too low. Immune exposure information for the cohort was limited to CMV serostatus. A further reported finding was that TCR beta sequences accurately predicted the HLA-A and HLA-B alleles for most subjects in the first cohort. In an earlier analysis of some 640 of the donors, most TCR beta V segments were observed in productive rearrangements about 90% or about 30% of the time, broadly matching IMGT annotations. It was suggested by the authors that the approach could potentially be generalized to other disease states and immunological phenotypes. Most TCR sequences were observed very rarely across donors, whereas some public TCRs were present in many individuals. A total of 150 to 200 TCR beta chains were listed by the study as associated with cytomegalovirus. When HLA alleles, especially DR and DQ, strongly co-occurred, TCR associations were difficult to assign to individual alleles. V-gene and J-gene trimming of TCR beta chains was associated with a missense DCLRE1C variant in a later genetic analysis, and the association was replicated in an independent cohort. According to a later analysis, most CMV-associated TCR beta chains appeared to be HLA-restricted, and the HLA associations seemed to be driven largely by CMV exposure. According to a later analysis, parvovirus B19, influenza, CMV and Epstein-Barr virus appeared linked to several top co-occurrence clusters. Because some donors lacked HLA typing at each locus, the association tests relied only on the typed subset. A cluster of highly shared sequence variants was judged likely to represent a technical artifact of the sequencing pipeline. Because the 87-base-pair reads could not distinguish some IMGT-functional V segments, including TRBV6-2 and TRBV6-3, those segments were excluded. Cytomegalovirus status was reported to be diagnosed by the classifier with high specificity and sensitivity in both the original and validation cohorts. In a later analysis, TCR association rates were found to vary across HLA loci, with the most associated TCRs seen for DRB1 alleles and the fewest for HLA-C alleles. Compared with equally common non-associated chains, HLA-associated TCR beta chains in a later analysis were more clonally expanded and had lower generation probabilities. A later analysis associated 16,951 TCR beta sequences with specific HLA alleles at a false discovery rate of 0.05. The cohort was sequenced for TCR beta chains only, and without alpha or paired-chain data the features that could be detected were limited.

To prepare the library, the immunoSEQ multiplex PCR assay was applied. The multiplex PCR relied on a mix of 60 forward primers for TCR Vbeta segments and 13 reverse primers for TCR Jbeta segments. Amplification of the CDR3 region of rearranged TCR beta genes was performed with a multiplex PCR assay on genomic DNA. On the Illumina HiSeq System, the amplified TCR beta libraries were sequenced as 87-base-pair reads. The study's processing was this. In a later analysis, roughly 80 million unique TCR beta chains were counted across the 500 to 850 repertoires, and around 10 million of these chains were shared by at least two donors. A nearest-neighbor algorithm error-corrected the raw reads and collapsed the reads into unique sequences, merging closely related sequences to remove PCR and sequencing errors. To assign V, D and J gene segments, CDR3 sequences were aligned to IMGT reference sequences. For a sequence to be retained, a match of at least six nucleotides to both a V gene segment and a J gene segment was required. A rearrangement counted as productive if the CDR3 had no stop codons and remained in frame with V and J, and every other rearrangement counted as non-productive. CDR3 was defined by IMGT convention, running from the second conserved V-encoded cysteine to the conserved J-encoded phenylalanine. In an earlier analysis of more than 550 of the donors, sequences lacking an unambiguous match to a single V gene segment were excluded. In an earlier analysis of several hundred of the donors, V segments were called functional above 56.7% productive rearrangements and were called segregating when the between-donor standard deviation exceeded 5%. A statistical classification framework was built for diagnosing cytomegalovirus status from the catalog of TCR beta chain sequences. In a later analysis, V and J genes were assigned by comparing TCR nucleotide sequences against IMGT/GENE-DB human TR gene sequences. A later analysis assigned CDR3 sequences and most-parsimonious VDJ recombination scenarios with the TCRdist pipeline. A later analysis defined each TCR beta chain by its CDR3 amino acid sequence plus V-gene family, and excluded reads lacking a unique V-gene family. To address suspected cross-contamination and a sequencing artifact, a later analysis removed roughly 640 highly shared, low-generation-probability nucleotide sequences. In a later analysis, a clonal expansion index was calculated for each public chain from normalized within-repertoire ranks of inferred template counts. Generation probabilities in a later analysis came from a VDJ recombination model fitted to out-of-frame rearrangements, and those results were checked against IGoR. A later analysis scored TCR-TCR, TCR-HLA and TCR-CMV co-occurrence with hypergeometric tests, applying a repertoire-size bias correction to TCR pairs. To estimate false discovery rates, a later analysis permuted the HLA or CMV assignments 20 times. In a later analysis, co-occurring TCRs were grouped using DBSCAN, and TCRdist sequence similarity was added for clustering within HLA-allele-positive subsets. For co-occurrence clustering, repertoires with fewer than 30,000 or more than 120,000 public chains were excluded, along with several repertoires with anomalous nucleotide sharing. TCRdb took over this immuneACCESS table, retaining in-frame rearrangements with V and J assigned. Such tables are incomplete; in checked studies, under half of the missing clones stem from an unresolved V gene, and the remainder is unexplained. V and J calls and clone size are as listed in that table; D and trimming were resolved from the DNA. This sample's table carries approximately 140,000 clones. Of the sample, about 1.7% is held by the ten largest clones.

The CDR3 spans 13 residues, from the cysteine through the phenylalanine. Here the CDR3 DNA is all that survives: 39 bases in frame from base 1. Looking up the germline V gene yields CDR1 MDHEN and CDR2 SYDVKM. The V end loses 6 bases and the J end loses 2 bases, and a stretch of 10 bases separates them. The sequence was collected from a woman between 50 and 59 years old in good health and CMV-seronegative. Input material: PBMCs. The chain was built from TRBV28 and TRBJ1-2; a tentative D call is TRBD1 (6 bases match). In nucleotides, the sequence is TGTGCCAGCAGCTCGGACAGAAACTATGGCTACACCTTC. Protein translation: CASSSDRNYGYTF.